The 7 T cell receptor beta chains reported below all come from one sample, sequenced in a study of blood T cell repertoires in COVID-19. Sequencing used immunoSEQ multiplex PCR; TCRdb keeps in-frame clones, though not all of them. Altogether around 200,000 clones are present, roughly nine tenths being singletons, with the ten largest covering approximately 0.66%. The sample consisted of peripheral blood. The receptors derive from a man aged 35 to 55 with acute or convalescent COVID-19.

The chain carries TRBV29-1 and TRBJ2-7; 7 bases map to TRBD1. With V trimmed by 6 bases and J by 3 bases, 8 bases remained unmatched. This CDR3 is 13 amino acids long. Germline CDR1 reads SQVTM; CDR2 reads ANQGSEA. The CDR3 here is CSVSSGQLYEQYF. The CDR3 DNA sequence: TGCAGCGTCTCCTCGGGACAGCTCTACGAGCAGTACTTC.

In DNA form, the CDR3 reads TGCGCCAGCAGCCAAGGCCTAGCGGTCTGGAATGAGCAGTTCTTC. Protein sequence: CASSQGLAVWNEQFF. This chain joins TRBV4-1 and TRBJ2-1; 7 bases are a match to TRBD2. Losses at the gene ends were 1 base for V and 7 bases for J; bases not matched to a gene: 7. Germline V gene lookup returns CDR1 MGHRA and CDR2 YSYEKL. This CDR3 region has 15 residues.

This sequence joins TRBV27 and TRBJ1-1; D ambiguous. The germline V gene encodes CDR1 MNHEY and CDR2 SMNVEV (reference sequence). V lost 7 bases and J lost 1, with 10 bases in between. The length of the CDR3 is 13 residues. The CDR3 sequence: CASTPTGNTEAFF. CDR3 sequence (DNA): TGTGCCAGCACCCCGACGGGGAACACTGAAGCTTTCTTT.

The rearrangement joins TRBV27 to TRBJ1-5; D remains ambiguous. CDR3 size: 13 residues. The germline V gene has CDR1 MNHEY and CDR2 SMNVEV (reference sequence). V was trimmed by 5 bases and J by 2 bases, leaving 7 bases between them. The CDR3 region is CASSLLGNQPQHF. CDR3 coding DNA: TGTGCCAGCAGTCTACTAGGCAATCAGCCCCAGCATTTT.

This chain connects TRBV5-1 to TRBJ1-4, with 8 bases that match TRBD1. V was clipped by 5 bases and J by 5 bases; unmatched bases: 8. CDR1 SGHRS and CDR2 YFSETQ come from the germline V gene. This CDR3 comprises 15 residues. Here the CDR3 reads CASRQQGVGNEKLFF. Written as DNA, the CDR3 is TGCGCCAGCAGGCAACAGGGGGTAGGCAATGAAAAACTGTTTTTT.

This clone showed up just a few times. This sequence joins TRBV11-2 and TRBJ2-7, with D tentatively TRBD2 (5 bases). V was trimmed by 5 bases and J by 6 bases, leaving 20 bases between them. Germline-derived CDR1 and CDR2 are SGHAT and FQNNGV. CDR3 length equals 15 residues. CDR3 region: CASSPHLGSPGEQYF. CDR3 bases: TGTGCCAGCAGCCCCCACCTAGGGAGCCCGGGCGAGCAGTACTTC.

V gene TRBV5-1 combines with J gene TRBJ2-5, with TRBD2 matching 12 bases. This CDR3 contains 15 residues. The V segment lost 4 bases and the J segment 5 bases; nucleotides outside the gene matches: 6. Germline assignment: CDR1 SGHRS and CDR2 YFSETQ. The CDR3: CASSPGGTSGETQYF. CDR3 nucleotides: TGCGCCAGCAGCCCCGGAGGGACTAGCGGGGAGACCCAGTACTTC.